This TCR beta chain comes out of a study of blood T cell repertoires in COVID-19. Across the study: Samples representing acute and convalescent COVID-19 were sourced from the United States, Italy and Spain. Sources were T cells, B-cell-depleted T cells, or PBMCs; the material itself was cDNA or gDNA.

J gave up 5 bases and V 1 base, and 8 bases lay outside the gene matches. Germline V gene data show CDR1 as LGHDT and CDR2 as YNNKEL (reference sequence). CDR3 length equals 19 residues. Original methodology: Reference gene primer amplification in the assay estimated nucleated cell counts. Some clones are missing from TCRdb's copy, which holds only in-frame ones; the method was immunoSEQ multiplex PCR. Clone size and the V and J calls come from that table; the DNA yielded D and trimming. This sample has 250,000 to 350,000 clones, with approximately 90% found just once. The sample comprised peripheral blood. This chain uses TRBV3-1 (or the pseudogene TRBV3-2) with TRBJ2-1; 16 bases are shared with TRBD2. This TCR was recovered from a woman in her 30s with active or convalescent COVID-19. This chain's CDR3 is CASSQVPGLAGGRDNEQFF. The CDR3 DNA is TGTGCCAGCAGCCAAGTCCCGGGACTAGCGGGGGGGCGCGACAATGAGCAGTTCTTC.